These 10 T cell receptor beta chains originate from one sample sequenced in a study of blood T cell repertoires in COVID-19. Repertoires were generated with immunoSEQ multiplex PCR, while TCRdb's copy carries only in-frame clones and drops some. The data contain some 150,000 clones, about 86% of them singletons. The specimen was peripheral blood. These receptors originate from a man aged 65-85 years with acute or convalescent COVID-19.

This clone was recorded once. CDR3 in DNA: TGTGCCAGCAGCCGGGGGGGCGGGAGACAAGAGACCCAGTACTTC. This codes for CASSRGGGRQETQYF. The chain has TRBV11-1 and TRBJ2-5; 8 bases map to TRBD2. Trimming took 5 bases from V and 2 from J; bases not matched to a gene: 7. The CDR3 spans 15 residues. CDR1 is SGHAT, CDR2 FQDESV, per germline (reference sequence).

The chain is built from TRBV23-1 and TRBJ2-5, with D uncertain. TRBV23-1 is an ORF, and what it does is uncertain. The CDR3 has 15 amino acids. V lost 1 base to trimming and J lost 0 bases, with 9 bases between them. The CDR3 region is CASSQFNSYQETQYF. The CDR3 DNA reads TGCGCCAGCAGTCAATTCAATAGCTACCAAGAGACCCAGTACTTC.

The chain employs TRBV28 and TRBJ2-1; 16 bases are a match to TRBD2. This CDR3 spans 18 amino acids. Germline values: CDR1 MDHEN, CDR2 SYDVKM. With 2 bases clipped from V and 7 bases from J, the junction kept 8 bases outside the gene matches. Here the CDR3 reads CASSLTGLAGGSWNEQFF. CDR3 bases: TGTGCCAGCAGTTTAACGGGACTAGCGGGAGGGTCTTGGAATGAGCAGTTCTTC.

The V call is TRBV19, the J call TRBJ2-5; 8 bases align to TRBD2. The CDR3 spans 14 residues. J gave up 5 bases and V 1 base, and 3 bases lay outside the gene matches. Germline V CDR1 and CDR2: LNHDA, SQIVND (reference sequence). The CDR3 reads CASSIVSGIETQYF. For the CDR3, the DNA is TGTGCCAGTAGTATAGTTAGCGGGATTGAGACCCAGTACTTC.

This clone was seen only once. The chain employs TRBV4-2 and TRBJ1-2; D unclear. The germline CDR1 and CDR2 sequences are LGHNA and YNFKEQ. The V gene lost 0 bases and the J gene lost 8 bases, with 16 bases spanning the gap. This CDR3 spans 15 amino acids. The CDR3 here is CASSQDRGGYDGYTF. Written as DNA, the CDR3 is TGTGCCAGCAGCCAAGATCGTGGAGGGTATGACGGCTACACCTTC.

The chain employs TRBV18 and TRBJ2-3; TRBD2 might be the D (5 bases). The ends were cut back, 0 bases at V and 2 bases at J, with 12 bases in the middle. The CDR3 spans 16 residues. Looked up from germline, CDR1 is KGHSH and CDR2 is LQKENI. In nucleotides, the CDR3 is TGTGCCAGCTCACCACCGGGAGATAGGCTCACAGATACGCAGTATTTT. Protein: CASSPPGDRLTDTQYF.

The CDR3 coding sequence is TGTGCCAGTAGCCCGGGACAGGGAGTTAGAAACACTGAAGCTTTCTTT. It specifies CASSPGQGVRNTEAFF. V gene TRBV19 combines with J gene TRBJ1-1, with TRBD1 matching over 9 bases. Germline lookup yields CDR1 LNHDA and CDR2 SQIVND (reference sequence). Trimming cost V 6 bases and J 2 bases; bases outside gene matches: 10. The CDR3 is 16 residues long.

The V gene is TRBV3-1 (or the pseudogene TRBV3-2), the J gene TRBJ2-3; maybe TRBD1 (6 bases). The CDR3 covers 16 residues. The V and J ends lost 1 base and 3 bases respectively, with 14 bases between them. CDR1 is LGHDT and CDR2 is YNNKEL in the germline V gene (reference sequence). CDR3 coding DNA: TGTGCCAGCAGCCAAGGGGCAAGGGGGAATACAGATACGCAGTATTTT. Its protein product is CASSQGARGNTDTQYF.

This sequence joins TRBV7-2 and TRBJ2-7; TRBD1 might be the D (5 bases). This CDR3 has 14 amino acids. Looked up from germline, CDR1 is SGHTA and CDR2 is FQGNSA. Trimming took 3 bases from V and 5 from J, leaving 14 bases between them. CDR3 sequence: CASSLETVVNEQYF. The CDR3 nucleotides are TGTGCCAGCAGCTTGGAGACAGTAGTCAACGAGCAGTACTTC.

The chain carries TRBV28 and TRBJ1-5; possible D gene TRBD1, 6 bases. Germline assignment: CDR1 MDHEN and CDR2 SYDVKM. The V end lost 3 bases, the J end lost 7 bases, and 13 bases lay between the germline ends. The CDR3 extends over 14 amino acids. CDR3: CASSLSGGRQPQHF. DNA of the CDR3: TGTGCCAGCAGTTTGTCGGGGGGCCGGCAGCCCCAGCATTTT.